Below, 3 T cell receptor beta chains from the same sample are listed, as sequenced in a study of PD-L1 blockade in urothelial cancer (dated by TCRdb to about 2017). The method behind the library was the immunoSEQ multiplex PCR assay. Entries here come from immuneACCESS through TCRdb and include only in-frame sequences with V and J called. Some clones fail to appear in such tables; in the studies checked, an unresolved V gene covers under half of the shortfall, and the cause of the remainder is unknown. The sample profile shows fewer than 40,000 clones; 75% to 95% of them were found once. The top ten clonotypes cover around 7.7% of the sample. The sequenced sample was PBMCs, obtained around atezolizumab (anti-PD-L1) treatment. These receptors all come from a man aged 65 to 85 with urothelial cancer.

The genes are TRBV7-3 and TRBJ2-3, with 7 bases matching TRBD2. Germline CDR1 reads SGHTA; CDR2 reads FQGTGA. The V segment lost 5 bases and the J segment 2 bases; nucleotides outside the gene matches: 1. This CDR3 contains 13 residues. The DNA of the CDR3 is TGTGCCAGCAGCCGGGACTACACAGATACGCAGTATTTT. This gives the protein CASSRDYTDTQYF.

This clone occurred once. The chain has TRBV10-3 and TRBJ1-5; D is unclear. The CDR3 length is 15 residues. Germline loops: CDR1 ENHRY, CDR2 SYGVKD. V lost 0 bases, J lost 1 base, and 7 bases lay in between. CDR3 amino acids: CAISESIHSNQPQHF. For the CDR3, the DNA is TGTGCCATCAGTGAGTCGATACACAGCAATCAGCCCCAGCATTTT.

The V and J genes are TRBV28 and TRBJ2-7; 8 nucleotides agree with TRBD1. This CDR3 is built from 15 residues. CDR1 is MDHEN and CDR2 is SYDVKM in the germline V gene. The V and J ends lost 10 bases and 3 bases, in that order; junction bases with no gene match: 14. CDR3 sequence reads: CATMNPVGQGYEQYF. Written as DNA, the CDR3 is TGTGCCACCATGAACCCCGTTGGACAGGGCTACGAGCAGTACTTC.